The T cell receptor beta chain under discussion was sequenced for a study of blood T cell repertoires in COVID-19. Across the whole study: The United States, Italy and Spain supplied acute and convalescent COVID-19 samples.

The study recruited people aged roughly 18 to 95 years across roughly 25 US areas. Two negative PCRs, clearance, or symptom resolution characterized the recovered Cohort 3 donors. In the original analysis: Reference gene primer amplification yielded estimated nucleated cell counts. TCRdb's copy holds only in-frame clones and misses some; the assay was immunoSEQ multiplex PCR. V and J calls and clone size are given by that table; D and trimming were obtained from the DNA. This table has more than 200,000 clones, more than 75% appearing once. V lost 8 bases, J lost 6 bases, and 7 bases stayed unmatched. There are 14 residues in the CDR3. Germline V gene data show CDR1 as ENHRY and CDR2 as SYGVKD.

This receptor was identified in a woman between 45 and 60 years old who had recovered from COVID-19. The chain joins TRBV10-3 to TRBJ2-1; TRBD2 matches at 10 bases. Sequencing was performed on PBMCs or T cells enriched from blood (not recorded which). Here the CDR3 reads CAIGTSGNINEQFF. The CDR3 coding sequence is TGTGCCATCGGAACTAGCGGGAATATCAATGAGCAGTTCTTC.